What follows are 10 T cell receptor beta chains derived from one specimen sequenced in a study of blood T cell repertoires in COVID-19. Libraries were prepared by immunoSEQ multiplex PCR; TCRdb keeps only in-frame clonotypes and omits some of them. The table has about 130,000 clones, approximately 90% seen once. The sequenced material came from peripheral blood. Every receptor here comes from a man aged 50 or older with active or convalescent COVID-19.

The chain carries TRBV2 and TRBJ2-3; TRBD1 matches at 7 bases. The trim removed 6 bases at V and 7 bases at J, leaving 10 bases unmatched. CDR1 SNHLY and CDR2 FYNNEI come from the germline V gene. This CDR3 contains 14 residues. This CDR3 is CASRQGGAQNTQYF. The DNA for the CDR3 is TGTGCCAGCAGGCAAGGGGGCGCACAAAATACGCAGTATTTT. The complete variable domain, with remaining parts taken from reference TRBV2 and TRBJ2-3, reads EPEVTQTPSHQVTQMGQEVILRCVPISNHLYFYWYRQILGQKVEFLVSFYNNEISEKSEIFDDQFSVERPDGSNFTLKIRSTKLEDSAMYFCASRQGGAQNTQYFGPGTRLTVL.

This clone was seen a single time. The CDR3 DNA is TGTGCCAGCACCATTGGTGGGGCAGCAGGCACAGATACGCAGTATTTT. It yields the protein CASTIGGAAGTDTQYF. The V call is TRBV28, the J call TRBJ2-3, with a possible D match to TRBD1 (5 bases). Germline V gene lookup returns CDR1 MDHEN and CDR2 SYDVKM. Trimming shortened V by 7 bases and J by 1 base, and 18 bases separated the two germline ends. This CDR3 contains 16 residues.

The rearrangement uses TRBV3-1 (or the pseudogene TRBV3-2) and TRBJ2-5; D is perhaps TRBD2 (7 bases). Trimming took 4 bases from V and 2 from J, leaving 14 bases between them. The CDR3 runs 15 residues. Germline CDR1 LGHDT, CDR2 YNNKEL (reference sequence). Here the CDR3 reads CASSPIGGAQETQYF. In nucleotides, the CDR3 is TGTGCCAGCAGCCCCATAGGGGGGGCACAAGAGACCCAGTACTTC.

V is TRBV7-2 and J is TRBJ2-3; D remains unclear. V dropped 0 bases and J dropped 2 bases, with 6 bases sitting between them. Germline CDR1 SGHTA, CDR2 FQGNSA. CDR3 length: 14 amino acids. Written as DNA, the CDR3 is TGTGCCAGCAGCTTAGCGAGAACCACAGATACGCAGTATTTT. Protein sequence: CASSLARTTDTQYF.

The chain carries TRBV3-1 (or the pseudogene TRBV3-2) and TRBJ1-1; D is unresolved. Germline V CDR1 and CDR2: LGHDT, YNNKEL (reference sequence). The V and J ends lost 0 bases and 0 bases respectively, with 8 bases between them. This CDR3 has 15 amino acids. CDR3 protein: CASSQDLRMNTEAFF. The CDR3 DNA is TGTGCCAGCAGCCAAGATCTCAGGATGAACACTGAAGCTTTCTTT.

This clone was recorded only once. As DNA, the CDR3 is TGCGCCAGCAGCCAAGACCGTTTCCCGGGGGGAAACACCATATATTTT. Its translation is CASSQDRFPGGNTIYF. The genes are TRBV4-1 and TRBJ1-3; D not certain. This CDR3 is built from 16 residues. Germline V gene lookup returns CDR1 MGHRA and CDR2 YSYEKL. V gave up 0 bases and J gave up 4 bases, with 13 bases separating them.

V and J are TRBV6-2 or TRBV6-3 and TRBJ1-2, with D perhaps TRBD1 (6 bases). The CDR3 sequence is 17 residues long. The V end was cut by 0 bases, the J end by 4 bases, with 18 bases between. Germline CDR1 is MNHEY and CDR2 is SVGEGT. The CDR3 bases are TGTGCCAGCAGTTACTCGACGCCCTCGGGGGGCGGCTATGGCTACACCTTC. Translation: CASSYSTPSGGGYGYTF.

This chain uses TRBV29-1 with TRBJ1-6, with D unresolved. V was clipped by 6 bases and J by 8 bases, with 14 bases between them. The CDR3 sequence is 13 residues long. CDR1 and CDR2 (germline): SQVTM, ANQGSEA. CDR3: CSVQTSLDSPLHF. The CDR3 region has the DNA TGCAGCGTCCAGACTAGTCTCGATTCACCCCTCCACTTT.

The gene calls are TRBV4-1 and TRBJ1-5, with 8 bases fitting TRBD1. J lost 1 base, V lost 4 bases, and 15 bases had no gene match. CDR1 MGHRA and CDR2 YSYEKL come from the germline V gene. This CDR3 comprises 19 residues. CDR3 sequence reads: CASSRGQGPDSESNQPQHF. The CDR3 DNA reads TGCGCCAGCAGCCGAGGACAGGGACCTGATTCGGAGAGCAATCAGCCCCAGCATTTT.

The rearrangement links TRBV7-9 to TRBJ2-2; TRBD2 agrees at 9 bases. The V gene end was trimmed by 5 bases and the J gene end by 10 bases; junction bases not matched to a gene: 8. The CDR3 covers 14 residues. Germline values: CDR1 SEHNR, CDR2 FQNEAQ (reference sequence). The CDR3 loop reads CASSPGLAGVELFF. The CDR3 DNA sequence: TGTGCCAGCAGCCCGGGACTAGCCGGGGTGGAGCTGTTTTTT.